This T cell receptor beta chain was profiled in a study of blood T cell repertoires in COVID-19. Only in-frame clones appear in the TCRdb table, and some are missing; sequencing was by immunoSEQ multiplex PCR. The repertoire has about 480,000 clones, approximately 88% of them found once; the top ten carry 10% to 15%. Trimming removed 6 bases from V and 1 base from J; junction bases left unmatched: 3. This CDR3 has 14 residues. In germline, CDR1 is LNHDA, CDR2 SQIVND (reference sequence). Sequencing input: peripheral blood. This TCR derives from a woman in her fifties or sixties with COVID-19, enrolled during active disease. The rearrangement links TRBV19 to TRBJ1-2, with TRBD1 matching over 9 bases. The CDR3 nucleotides read TGTGCCAGTAGAACGACAGGGGGTAACTATGGCTACACCTTC. Its protein product is CASRTTGGNYGYTF. Variable domain in full (rest from reference TRBV19 and TRBJ1-2): DGGITQSPKYLFRKEGQNVTLSCEQNLNHDAMYWYRQDPGQGLRLIYYSQIVNDFQKGDIAEGYSVSREKKESFPLTVTSAQKNPTAFYLCASRTTGGNYGYTFGSGTRLTVV.